This TCR beta chain originates from a study of control samples from healthy donors and cancer patients. V was clipped by 3 bases and J by 1 base, with 7 bases between them. Germline assignment: CDR1 WSHSY and CDR2 SAAADI. CDR3 size: 14 residues. Clones were read by immunoSEQ multiplex PCR, and TCRdb kept only the in-frame ones, dropping some. The data show about 110,000 clones, approximately 90% seen once. The clonotype was recovered from a woman aged 55-70 years with lung cancer. V is TRBV10-2 and J is TRBJ1-5; no clear D. The sample consisted of PBMCs. The CDR3 sequence: CASSDRRSNQPQHF. DNA for the CDR3: TGCGCCAGCAGTGACAGGAGAAGCAATCAGCCCCAGCATTTT.